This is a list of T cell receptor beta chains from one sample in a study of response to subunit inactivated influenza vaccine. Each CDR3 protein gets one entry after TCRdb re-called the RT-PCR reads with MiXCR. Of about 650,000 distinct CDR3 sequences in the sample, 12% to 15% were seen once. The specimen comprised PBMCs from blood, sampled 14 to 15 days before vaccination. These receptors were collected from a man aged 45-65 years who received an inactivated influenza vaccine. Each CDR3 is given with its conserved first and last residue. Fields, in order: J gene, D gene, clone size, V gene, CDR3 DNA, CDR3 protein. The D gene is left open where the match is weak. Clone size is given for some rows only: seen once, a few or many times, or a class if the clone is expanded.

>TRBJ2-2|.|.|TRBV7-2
TGTGCCAGCAGCTTAGAACGACAGCAGATTTTT
CASSLERQQIF
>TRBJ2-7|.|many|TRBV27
TGTGCCAGCAGCCCACCTGGTGGGAGAAGGTACGAGCAGTACTTC
CASSPPGGRRYEQYF
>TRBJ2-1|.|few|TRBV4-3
TGCGCCAGCAGCCAAAGCGCCGTAGTAGGGTATTACAATGAGCAGTTCTTC
CASSQSAVVGYYNEQFF
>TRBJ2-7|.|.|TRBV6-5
TGTGCCAGCAGTTACCTCGGGGGCTACTACGAGCAGTACTTC
CASSYLGGYYEQYF
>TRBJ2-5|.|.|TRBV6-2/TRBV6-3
TGTGCCAGCAGCCTGAGTTCTTACGGGATGGTACACTTC
CASSLSSYGMVHF
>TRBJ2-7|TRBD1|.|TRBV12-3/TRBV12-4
TGTGCCAGCAGTCTCTACCGGGACAGCCACTACGAGCAGTACTTC
CASSLYRDSHYEQYF
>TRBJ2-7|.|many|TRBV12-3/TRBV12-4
TGTGCCAGCAGTTTCAGAGAGGGTGTTACCTACGAGCAGTACTTC
CASSFREGVTYEQYF
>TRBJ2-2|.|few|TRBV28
TGTGCCAGCAGTTCAGCATTAACATCCACGGGGGAGCTGTTTTTT
CASSSALTSTGELFF
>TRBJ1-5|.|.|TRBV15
TGTGCCACCAGCAGAGACGTACGAAATCAGCCCCAGCATTTT
CATSRDVRNQPQHF
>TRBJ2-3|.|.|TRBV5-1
TGCGCCAGCAGAGCACAGCTCACAGATACGCAGTATTTT
CASRAQLTDTQYF
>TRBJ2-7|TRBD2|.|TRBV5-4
TGTGCCAGCAGCACTGGACTAGGAAACTACGAGCAGTACTTC
CASSTGLGNYEQYF
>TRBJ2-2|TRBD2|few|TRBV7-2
TGTGCCAGCAGCACGAGGGTAGCGGGGGGAACCGGGGAGCTGTTTTTT
CASSTRVAGGTGELFF
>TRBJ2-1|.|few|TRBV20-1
TGCAGTGCTAGAGAACCGACTAGCTCCTACAATGAGCAGTTCTTC
CSAREPTSSYNEQFF
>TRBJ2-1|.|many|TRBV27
TGTGCCAGCAGTTTATCGGCGGGACTCTCCTACAATGAGCAGTTCTTC
CASSLSAGLSYNEQFF
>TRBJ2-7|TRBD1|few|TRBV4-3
TGCGCCAGCAGCCAAGATTCGGGACAGGGGCACGAGCAGTACTTC
CASSQDSGQGHEQYF
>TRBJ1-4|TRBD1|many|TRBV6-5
TGTGCCAGCAGTACTGGACAGGGGGTACGGGAAAAACTGTTTTTT
CASSTGQGVREKLFF
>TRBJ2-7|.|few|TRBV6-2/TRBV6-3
TGTGCCAGCAGCCAGACGACACTATCCGGGACACCTTTGGAGCAGTACTTC
CASSQTTLSGTPLEQYF
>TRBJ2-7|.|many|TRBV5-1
TGCGCCAGCAGTCGCCGGGCGGTGGGGGGCGACGAGCAGTACTTC
CASSRRAVGGDEQYF
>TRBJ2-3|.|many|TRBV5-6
TGTGCCAGCAGCTTGGGGCCAGCAGATACGCAGTATTTT
CASSLGPADTQYF
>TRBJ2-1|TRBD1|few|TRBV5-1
TGCGCCAGCAGCCCTGGGACAGGGGCCACGACCTACAATGAGCAGTTCTTC
CASSPGTGATTYNEQFF
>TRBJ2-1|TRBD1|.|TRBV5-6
TGTGCCAGCAGCTTTGGACAGGGGAGGTTCGATGAGCAGTTCTTC
CASSFGQGRFDEQFF
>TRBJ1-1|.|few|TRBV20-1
TGCAGTACCCGACAAGATTTGAACACTGAAGCTTTCTTT
CSTRQDLNTEAFF
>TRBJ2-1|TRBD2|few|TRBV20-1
TGCAGTTCTAGCGGGAGCTACAATGAGCAGTTCTTC
CSSSGSYNEQFF
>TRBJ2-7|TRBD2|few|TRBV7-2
TGTGCCAGCAGCAGACTAGCGGGCACCTACGAGCAGTACTTC
CASSRLAGTYEQYF
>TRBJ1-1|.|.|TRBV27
TGTGCCAGCAGTTTATATCAGAACACTGAAGCTTTCTTT
CASSLYQNTEAFF
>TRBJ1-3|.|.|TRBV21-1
TGTGCCAGCAGCAAATCCCGGGCAGCTGGAAACACCATATATTTT
CASSKSRAAGNTIYF
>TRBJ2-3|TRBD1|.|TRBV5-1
TGCGCCAGCAGCCGCGGGGACAGGGTGAGCACAGATACGCAGTATTTT
CASSRGDRVSTDTQYF
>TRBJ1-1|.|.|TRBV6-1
TGTGCCAGCAGCCCCTACCGTGGGACTGAAGCTTTCTTT
CASSPYRGTEAFF
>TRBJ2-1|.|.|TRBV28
TGTGCCAGCAGGGCGGGACAGATCCTCAATGAGCAGTTCTTC
CASRAGQILNEQFF
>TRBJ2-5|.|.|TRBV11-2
TGTGCCAGCAGCTTAGGTCGAGGGGCCGAGGCCCAGTACTTC
CASSLGRGAEAQYF
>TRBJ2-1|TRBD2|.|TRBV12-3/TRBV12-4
TGTGCCAGCTTAGCGGGGGGGGGTCGTGAGCAGTTCTTC
CASLAGGGREQFF
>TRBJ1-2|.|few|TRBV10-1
TGCGCCAGCAGTGAGTCTCATAAGGGCATTGGCTACACCTTC
CASSESHKGIGYTF
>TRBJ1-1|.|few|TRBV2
TGTGCCAGCAGTGAAGCGATCCGGGCCAGCTCCACTGAAGCTTTCTTT
CASSEAIRASSTEAFF
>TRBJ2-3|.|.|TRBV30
TGTGCCTGGGGGCTCCAGGTGGCAGATACGCAGTATTTT
CAWGLQVADTQYF
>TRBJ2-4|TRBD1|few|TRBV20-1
TGCAGTGCTAGAGAATCCGGGACAGGGATGATTTTTGGGCAAAACATTCAGTACTTC
CSARESGTGMIFGQNIQYF
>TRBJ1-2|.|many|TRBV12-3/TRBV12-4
TGTGCCAGCCGGGACACCCTTTTGGGCTACACCTTC
CASRDTLLGYTF
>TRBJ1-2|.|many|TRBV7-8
TGTGCCAGCAGCTTAGTGTTAATGAGGGGATCCGGCTATGGCTACACCTTC
CASSLVLMRGSGYGYTF
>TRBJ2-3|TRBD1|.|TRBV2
TGTGCCAGCAGCGCAGGGGGCTACAGGACAGATACGCAGTATTTT
CASSAGGYRTDTQYF
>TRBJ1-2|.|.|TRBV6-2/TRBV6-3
TGTGCCAGCGGTCAAACAGGGATCTATGGCTACACCTTC
CASGQTGIYGYTF
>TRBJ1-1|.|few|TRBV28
TGTGCCAGCAGTAAATACAGGAGGAACACTGAAGCTTTCTTT
CASSKYRRNTEAFF
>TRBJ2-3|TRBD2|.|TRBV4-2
TGTGCCAGCAGCCAAGATGGACTAGCGGTAACACGGGGCACAGATACGCAGTATTTT
CASSQDGLAVTRGTDTQYF
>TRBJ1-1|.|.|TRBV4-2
TGTGCCAGCAGCCAAGGGCCGGGGGCTTTAAGAACTGAAGCTTTCTTT
CASSQGPGALRTEAFF
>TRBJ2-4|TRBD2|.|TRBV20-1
TGCAGTGCCCCTCCGGCGGGGGGCGCAACCAAAAACATTCAGTACTTC
CSAPPAGGATKNIQYF
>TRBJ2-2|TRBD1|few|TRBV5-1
TGCGCCAGCACCTCCGGGACAGGCCCCGGGGAGCTGTTTTTT
CASTSGTGPGELFF
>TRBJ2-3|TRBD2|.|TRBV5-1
TGCGCCAGCAGCTCACTAACTAGCGGGAGGTTTACTGTTTTAGAAGATACGCAGTATTTT
CASSSLTSGRFTVLEDTQYF
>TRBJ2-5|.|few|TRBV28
TGTGCCAGCAGTTCCCTCGGGCGGCGAGAGACCCAGTACTTC
CASSSLGRRETQYF
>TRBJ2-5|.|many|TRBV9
TGTGCCAGCAGTGTAGAGGGAGAGACCCAGTACTTC
CASSVEGETQYF
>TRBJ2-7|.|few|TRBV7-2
TGTGCCAGCAGCTTAGCGATGCTCGGGGACGAGCAGTACTTC
CASSLAMLGDEQYF
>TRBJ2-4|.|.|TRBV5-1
TGCGCCAGCAGCTTGGGAGGGGAGGACATTCAGTACTTC
CASSLGGEDIQYF
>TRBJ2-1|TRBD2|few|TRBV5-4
TGTGCCAGCAGCCCCTCTTCGGGGGGGGCCCCTGAGCAGTTCTTC
CASSPSSGGAPEQFF
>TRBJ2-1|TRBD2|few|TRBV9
TGTGCCAGCAGCGTATCCGGGACTAGCGGGGTCAATGAGCAGTTCTTC
CASSVSGTSGVNEQFF
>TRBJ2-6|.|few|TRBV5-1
TGCGCCAGCAGCAAGAGGGGTTCTGGGGCCAACGTCCTGACTTTC
CASSKRGSGANVLTF
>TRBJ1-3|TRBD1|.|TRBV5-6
TGTGCCAGCAACAAACAGGGGGCTGGAAACACCATATATTTT
CASNKQGAGNTIYF
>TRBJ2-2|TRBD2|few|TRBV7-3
TGTGCCAGCAGCTTCCGGACGGCGGGAGGGAACACCGGGGAGCTGTTTTTT
CASSFRTAGGNTGELFF
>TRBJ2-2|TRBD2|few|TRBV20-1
TGCAGTGCTAGGAGAGCGGGGGCTTCGAACACCGGGGAGCTGTTTTTT
CSARRAGASNTGELFF
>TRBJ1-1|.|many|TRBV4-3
TGCGCCAGCAGCCAAGATGCTACACGGGGCCACACTGAAGCTTTCTTT
CASSQDATRGHTEAFF
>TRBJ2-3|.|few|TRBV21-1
TGTGCCAGCAGCATGACAGGGAAGCAGTATTTT
CASSMTGKQYF